This T cell receptor (beta chain) was obtained from a study of T-cell memory formation after mild COVID-19. Barcoded TCR alpha and TCR beta cDNA libraries with UMIs came from 5'RACE using constant-segment primers. Via MiXCR, TCRdb re-called the 5' RACE reads, giving one row per CDR3 protein. The sample carries 450,000 to 700,000 distinct CDR3 sequences, roughly 17% recorded once. Points on this clonotype: Its target is unknown.

Points from the study as a whole: Shrinking CD4+ clones resided mostly in CM and EM, and CD8+ ones in EMRA. Pre-infection memory carried some responding clones, suggesting that cross-reactive memory joined.

Per germline, CDR1 LGHNA and CDR2 YNFKEQ. CDR3 length equals 17 residues. Between the trimmed V and J ends, which lost 0 bases and 2 bases, there was a span of 15 bases. This chain joins TRBV4-2 and TRBJ2-3; tentatively, D is TRBD2 (6 bases). Material: PBMCs or a T cell subset sorted from them (not recorded which). This receptor was taken from an adult woman who had mild COVID-19 (a few samples of this study predate the infection). Cell type and time point are not known. CDR3 amino acids: CASSQEDRTINTDTQYF. The CDR3 region has the DNA TGTGCCAGCAGCCAAGAGGATAGGACTATAAACACAGATACGCAGTATTTT.